This passage covers 11 T cell receptor beta chains from one sample sequenced in a study of breast tumors, draining lymph nodes, adjacent tissues. Breast cancer patients provided tissue from their axillary draining lymph nodes. TCRdb analysed the multiplex PCR reads with MiXCR anew, one entry per CDR3 protein. Of 290,000 or so distinct CDR3 sequences in the sample, about 33% were seen once. Sequencing was carried out using axillary lymph node tissue. The receptors were gathered from a female donor with breast cancer. Some clones in this sample may be carry-over from other donors' samples.

The chain joins TRBV28 to TRBJ2-3, with a weak D call TRBD1 (7 bases). Germline CDR1 is MDHEN and CDR2 is SYDVKM. This CDR3 has 15 residues. Trimming shortened V by 7 bases and J by 3 bases, and 17 bases separated the two germline ends. The CDR3 coding sequence is TGTGCCAGCAAATACAGGGGACTGTGGACAGATACGCAGTATTTT. Encoded protein: CASKYRGLWTDTQYF. Full variable domain (missing parts from reference TRBV28 and TRBJ2-3): DVKVTQSSRYLVKRTGEKVFLECVQDMDHENMFWYRQDPGLGLRLIYFSYDVKMKEKGDIPEGYSVSREKKERFSLILESASTNQTSMYLCASKYRGLWTDTQYFGPGTRLTVL.

This clonotype came up many times. The V call is TRBV29-1, the J call TRBJ1-2; D is perhaps TRBD1 (6 bases). CDR1 SQVTM and CDR2 ANQGSEA come from the germline V gene. V shed 4 bases and J shed 4 bases, with 7 bases lying between them. This CDR3 has 11 amino acids. The CDR3 spells CSVATGYGYTF. Here the CDR3 DNA reads TGCAGCGTTGCGACAGGCTATGGCTACACCTTC.

This clonotype appeared many times. The V gene is TRBV12-3 or TRBV12-4, the J gene TRBJ2-7; 8 bases map to TRBD2. V shed 5 bases, J shed 1 base, and the junction held 10 bases outside the gene matches. CDR3 length: 16 amino acids. The CDR3 DNA sequence: TGTGCCAGCAGTCAGAGTTCTAGCGGGCATTCCTACGAGCAGTACTTC. Protein sequence: CASSQSSSGHSYEQYF.

This clonotype was observed once. This sequence joins TRBV15 and TRBJ2-5, with a weak D call TRBD2 (6 bases). Trimming removed 3 bases at V and 5 bases at J, with 19 bases between. Looked up from germline, CDR1 is LNHNV and CDR2 is YYDKDF (reference sequence). This CDR3 comprises 16 residues. CDR3 bases: TGTGCCACCAGCAGCGCCGCGGGGACCAATTATGAGACCCAGTACTTC. Its protein is CATSSAAGTNYETQYF.

The table lists this clonotype with many counts. The V and J genes are TRBV7-8 and TRBJ2-1, with D perhaps assigned TRBD1 or TRBD2 (6 bases each). Germline-derived CDR1 and CDR2 are SGHVS and FQNEAQ. V gave up 1 base and J gave up 4 bases, with 14 bases separating them. There are 16 residues in the CDR3. CDR3: CASSLGRGEGYNEQFF. The CDR3 DNA sequence: TGTGCCAGCAGCTTAGGTAGGGGGGAAGGGTACAATGAGCAGTTCTTC.

On this clonotype itself: A much more abundant neighbour one base away suggests this may be a read error. The V and J genes are TRBV7-2 and TRBJ2-7; D may be TRBD2 (6 bases). V was clipped by 0 bases and J by 10 bases, with 13 bases between them. This CDR3 is built from 13 residues. Germline CDR1 and CDR2: SGHTA and FQGNSA. This CDR3 reads CASSLAGGMEQYF. The CDR3 coding sequence is TGTGCCAGCAGCTTAGCGGGAGGAATGGAACAGTACTTC.

There are many counts of this clonotype. This chain links TRBV20-1 with TRBJ2-7; possibly TRBD2 for D (6 bases). Trimming left V 4 bases short and J 1 base short, with 11 bases between. CDR3 size: 13 residues. Per germline, CDR1 DFQATT and CDR2 SNEGSKA (reference sequence). The CDR3 here is CSATRDLSYEQYF. In DNA form, the CDR3 reads TGCAGTGCTACCCGGGACTTATCCTACGAGCAGTACTTC.

In its sample, this clonotype was seen many times. Being one base from a much bigger clone, this may be a read error. CDR3 sequence reads: CASSDGDRKGNEPFF. The CDR3 coding sequence is TGTGCCAGCAGCGATGGAGACCGAAAAGGAAATGAGCCGTTCTTC. The chain carries TRBV9 and TRBJ2-1; no firm D call. CDR1 and CDR2 (germline): SGDLS, YYNGEE. The CDR3 consists of 15 residues.

This clonotype was picked up one time. A much larger clone sits a single nucleotide away, making a read error possible. The chain joins TRBV6-5 to TRBJ2-3; D gene uncertain. Trimming removed 5 bases from V and 2 bases from J, with 11 bases in between. The CDR3 runs to 14 residues. CDR1 is MNHEY and CDR2 is SVGAGI in the germline V gene. The CDR3 loop reads CASSHTVPTDTQYF. The DNA for the CDR3 is TGTGCCAGCAGTCACACAGTACCCACAGATACGCAGTATTTT.

The V call is TRBV28, the J call TRBJ1-2, with 7 bases matching TRBD1. The V gene's germline CDR1 is MDHEN and CDR2 SYDVKM. The CDR3 extends over 15 amino acids. The junction had 5 bases not matched to a gene; V was cut back by 3 bases and J by 1 base. The DNA for the CDR3 is TGTGCCAGCAGTTTGGCGACAGGGATTAACTATGGCTACACCTTC. It translates to CASSLATGINYGYTF.

This clonotype was recorded many times. V and J are TRBV25-1 and TRBJ1-4; tentative D call: TRBD1 (5 bases). Germline V gene lookup returns CDR1 MGHDK and CDR2 SYGVNS. The CDR3 contains 14 residues. Trimming removed 1 base at V and 7 bases at J, with 10 bases between. The CDR3 nucleotides read TGTGCCAGCAGTGAATCGAACAGGCGTGAAAAACTGTTTTTT. Amino acid sequence: CASSESNRREKLFF.